The entry below gives a single T cell receptor (beta chain) sequence along with its context. Its target is not known. This sample is part of a study of PD-1 blockade in mismatch repair-deficient tumors. Whole-study results and caveats: After pembrolizumab, tumor-resident clones rose rapidly, then generally contracted before radiologic responses.

The CDR3 sequence is 16 residues long. Germline lookup yields CDR1 SGHVS and CDR2 FQNEAQ. With V trimmed by 5 bases and J by 5 bases, 11 bases remained unmatched. Sequencing used immunoSEQ multiplex PCR; TCRdb keeps in-frame clones, though not all of them. This table holds over 9,000 clones, approximately 83% found once. The time point was: roughly 10-day in vitro stimulation with candidate neoantigen peptide 2. All patients were mismatch repair deficient, assessed by either PCR or immunohistochemistry. The TCR-sequenced patients were three responders to pembrolizumab. Six or seven ELISpot-reactive neoantigen peptides each drove a 10-day in vitro stimulation.

The starting material was cells cultured in vitro, obtained from a patient treated with pembrolizumab. The TCR sequence derives from an adult with mismatch repair-deficient cancer. The chain couples TRBV7-8 to TRBJ2-7; 11 bases align to TRBD2. CDR3 loop: CASSAPSGRPPDEQYF. Here the CDR3 DNA reads TGTGCCAGCAGCGCACCTAGCGGGAGGCCCCCTGACGAGCAGTACTTC.